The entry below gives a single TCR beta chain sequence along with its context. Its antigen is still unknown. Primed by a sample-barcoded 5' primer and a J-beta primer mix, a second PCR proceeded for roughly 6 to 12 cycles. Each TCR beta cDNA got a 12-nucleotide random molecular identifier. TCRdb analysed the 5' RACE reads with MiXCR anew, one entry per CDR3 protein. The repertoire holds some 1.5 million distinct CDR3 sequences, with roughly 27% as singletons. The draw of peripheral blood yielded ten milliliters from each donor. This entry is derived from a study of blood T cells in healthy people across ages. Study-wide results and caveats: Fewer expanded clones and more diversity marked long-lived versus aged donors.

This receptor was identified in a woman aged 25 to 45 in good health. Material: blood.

The CDR3 protein is CASSSQGGDQPQHF. The CDR3 coding sequence is TGTGCCAGCAGTTCCCAGGGCGGGGATCAGCCCCAGCATTTT. The rearrangement links TRBV6-5 to TRBJ1-5; tentative D call: TRBD1 (5 bases). The CDR3 has 14 residues. Germline V lookup: CDR1 MNHEY, CDR2 SVGAGI. Trimming left V 4 bases short and J 5 bases short, with 12 bases between.